Presented here are 5 T cell receptor beta chains from one specimen sequenced in a study of CD4 T cells in relation to SARS-CoV-2 and coronaviruses. CD4+ T cells from unexposed donors were obtained before the COVID-19 pandemic (2011-2018). Isolation of CD4+ T cells took place after about 10 days in culture. Using immunoSEQ multiplex PCR, the repertoire was profiled, and TCRdb retains in-frame clones only, with some absent. The table has about 16,000 clones, 82% seen once; the top ten hold about 38%. These TCRs are of unknown antigen specificity. The sample was CD4+ T cells from PBMCs, cultured in vitro. The receptor source for this set is a human donor in good health.

This clone was observed a handful of times. The chain recombines TRBV5-1 with TRBJ2-5; D is unresolved. Trimming removed 3 bases at V and 2 bases at J, with 11 bases between. This CDR3 spans 14 amino acids. The germline V gene has CDR1 SGHRS and CDR2 YFSETQ. CDR3 bases: TGCGCCAGCAGCTGGATGGCGTTACAAGAGACCCAGTACTTC. It yields the protein CASSWMALQETQYF.

This clone turned up a few times. The chain's CDR3 is CASSLGTGENQPQHF. For the CDR3, the DNA is TGTGCCAGCAGCTTGGGGACAGGGGAGAATCAGCCCCAGCATTTT. The chain recombines TRBV3-1 (or the pseudogene TRBV3-2) with TRBJ1-5; TRBD1 matches at 10 bases. Germline CDR1 and CDR2: LGHDT and YNNKEL (reference sequence). CDR3 size: 15 residues. The V segment lost 5 bases and the J segment 4 bases; nucleotides outside the gene matches: 5.

This chain connects TRBV7-3 to TRBJ2-3; D is perhaps TRBD1 (5 bases). Germline CDR1 and CDR2: SGHTA and FQGTGA. This CDR3 is 15 amino acids long. Between the trimmed V and J ends, which lost 5 bases and 4 bases, there was a span of 16 bases. The CDR3 DNA follows: TGTGCCAGCAGCCGCGGTGGGGCGTACCCAGATACGCAGTATTTT. The encoded protein is CASSRGGAYPDTQYF.

The V and J genes are TRBV3-1 (or the pseudogene TRBV3-2) and TRBJ1-2; 7 nucleotides agree with TRBD1. The CDR3 is 16 residues long. V was clipped by 0 bases and J by 4 bases; unmatched bases: 8. Germline assignment: CDR1 LGHDT and CDR2 YNNKEL (reference sequence). CDR3 nucleotide sequence: TGTGCCAGCAGCCAAGACGACAGGGTCTTTGTCTATGGCTACACCTTC. Encoded protein: CASSQDDRVFVYGYTF.

About this clone: One end of the junction does not line up with germline, which may come from a read error. The chain uses TRBV7-6 and TRBJ1-1; D is undetermined. Germline loops: CDR1 SGHVS, CDR2 FNYEAQ. This CDR3 contains 16 residues. This CDR3 is CATSREGVLVFTEAFF. CDR3 sequence (DNA): TGTGCCACCAGCAGAGAGGGTGTGTTAGTGTTCACTGAAGCTTTCTTT.